This paragraph reports one T cell receptor (beta chain). Libraries were prepared by immunoSEQ multiplex PCR; TCRdb keeps only in-frame clonotypes and omits some of them. In the table there are 6,500 to 9,000 clones, around 82% of which are singletons. The data are from a study of immune evolution from preneoplasia to lung adenocarcinoma. The germline CDR1 and CDR2 sequences are MGHRA and YSYEKL. V was clipped by 4 bases and J by 0 bases; unmatched bases: 4. This CDR3 spans 16 amino acids. The rearrangement joins TRBV4-1 to TRBJ2-2, with TRBD2 matching over 8 bases. The sequence was collected from a person aged 65 to 85 with lung adenocarcinoma. Sequencing was performed on FFPE adjacent normal lung tissue. CDR3 nucleotides: TGCGCCAGCAGCCGGATAGCGGGGTCGAACACCGGGGAGCTGTTTTTT. It translates to CASSRIAGSNTGELFF.